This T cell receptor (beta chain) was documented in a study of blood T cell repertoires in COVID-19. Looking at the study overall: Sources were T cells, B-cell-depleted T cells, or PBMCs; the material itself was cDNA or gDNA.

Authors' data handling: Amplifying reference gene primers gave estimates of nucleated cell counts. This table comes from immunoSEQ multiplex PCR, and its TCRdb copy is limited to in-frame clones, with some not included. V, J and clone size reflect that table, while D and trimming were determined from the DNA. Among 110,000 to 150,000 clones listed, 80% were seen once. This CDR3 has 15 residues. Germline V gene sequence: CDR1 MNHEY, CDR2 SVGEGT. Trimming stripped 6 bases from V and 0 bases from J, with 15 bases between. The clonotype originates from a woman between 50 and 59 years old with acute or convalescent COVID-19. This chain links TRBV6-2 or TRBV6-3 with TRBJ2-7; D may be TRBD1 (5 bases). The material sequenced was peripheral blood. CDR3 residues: CASSLLTALSYEQYF. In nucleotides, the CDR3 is TGTGCCAGCAGCCTCCTGACAGCTCTCTCCTACGAGCAGTACTTC.